This T cell receptor (beta chain) was observed in a study of T-cell reconstitution after alpha-beta-depleted transplantation in children (dated by TCRdb to the mid-2010s). With respect to the entire study: The study quantitatively tracked T-cell immune reconstitution after TCRalphabeta/CD19-depleted allogeneic hematopoietic cell transplantation in children using TCR repertoire profiling. Points the paper makes about the study in general: The apparently early alphabetaT-cell count recovery about two months after transplant was reportedly dependent on only several hundred rapidly expanded clones derived from non-depleted graft cells. The frequencies of hyperexpanded clones fell over the following months, and after one year, T-cell counts and TCRbeta diversity were mostly attributed to newly produced T cells. In some patients, the high TCRbeta diversity seen at day 60 was put down to recipient T cells and intrathymic progenitors that had survived conditioning.

Libraries were constructed by PCR. Instrument on record: Illumina HiSeq 2500. To normalize quantification of the TCRbeta repertoire, the TCR libraries were built with molecular barcoding that relied on unique molecular identifiers. Using fastp at Q25 and MiXCR, TCRdb reprocessed the public reads and kept productive beta chains. Rows merge per CDR3 protein into single entries with the most common DNA and genes. The sample records 700,000 or so distinct CDR3 sequences, less than 15% of which are singletons. 0.79% of the sample comes from the top ten. Per the germline V gene (reference sequence), SGHAT is the CDR1 and FQDESV is the CDR2. Counted from cysteine to phenylalanine, this CDR3 has 16 amino acids. Of all the DNA, just the CDR3 is kept, 48 bases in frame from base 1. The junction shows trimming of 7 bases on V and 5 bases on J, plus 23 bases between the germline ends. As regards this clonotype: It lacks a known antigen. Base-call qualities are not available, and no considerably larger clone is one nucleotide away.

This specimen's treatment or condition label, per the study, means: allogeneic hematopoietic cell transplantation with graft depleted of TCRalphabeta T cells and CD19 B cells. The transplant recipients were children given TCRalphabeta/CD19-depleted allogeneic hematopoietic cell grafts. This receptor was taken from a girl aged 2-9 years with congenital amegakaryocytic thrombocytopenia, due to receive a stem cell transplant. This receptor chain uses TRBV11-1 and TRBJ2-5; D gene: possibly TRBD2, on 5 matching bases. Here the sequenced sample was PBMCs, taken before TCRalphabeta/CD19-depleted stem cell transplant. This receptor has the CDR3 CASTSLTGLARETQYF. DNA sequence: TGTGCCAGCACCTCATTAACTGGGCTAGCTAGGGAGACCCAGTACTTC.